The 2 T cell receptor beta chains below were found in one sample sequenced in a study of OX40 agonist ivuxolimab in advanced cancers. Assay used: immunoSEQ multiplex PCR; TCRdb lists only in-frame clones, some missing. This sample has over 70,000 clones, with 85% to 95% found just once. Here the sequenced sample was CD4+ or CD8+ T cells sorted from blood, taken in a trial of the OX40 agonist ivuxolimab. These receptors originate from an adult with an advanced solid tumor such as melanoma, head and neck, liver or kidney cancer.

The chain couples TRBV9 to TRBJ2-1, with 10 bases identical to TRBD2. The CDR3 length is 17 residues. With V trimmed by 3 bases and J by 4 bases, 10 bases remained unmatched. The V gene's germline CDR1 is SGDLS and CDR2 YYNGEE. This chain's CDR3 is CASSDAGGSGRYNEQFF. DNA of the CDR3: TGTGCCAGCAGCGACGCCGGGGGTAGCGGGAGGTACAATGAGCAGTTCTTC.

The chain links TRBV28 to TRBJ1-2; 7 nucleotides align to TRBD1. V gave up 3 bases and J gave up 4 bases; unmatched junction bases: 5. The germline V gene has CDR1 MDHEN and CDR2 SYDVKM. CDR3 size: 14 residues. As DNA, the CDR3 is TGTGCCAGCAGTTTGGAAGGGGGCGTCTATGGCTACACCTTC. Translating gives CASSLEGGVYGYTF.